This T cell receptor beta chain comes out of a study of blood T cell repertoires in COVID-19 (dated by TCRdb to the early 2020s). About the study as a whole: Samples from collaborators originated in the United States, Italy and Spain and spanned both the acute and convalescent phases of COVID-19. The material from the prospective study consisted of cDNA or gDNA derived from T cells, B-cell-depleted T cells, or PBMCs. Subjects who had been exposed to COVID-19, were actively infected with it, or had recovered from it provided the deeply sampled blood TCRbeta repertoires that made up the dataset. The repertoires were released in a freely available public database meant as a resource for research on the immune response to SARS-CoV-2. Samples came from the ongoing ImmuneRACE study (first 160 participants) plus 1,254 subjects from 6 global collaborators. Sample metadata almost always included a de-identified subject ID, COVID-19 status, age in years and sex. Where available, HLA class I and class II types were taken from metadata supplied by the sample provider and were not determined by assay-based typing.

Participants in the prospective study were aged about 18 to 89 years, lived in over 20 United States geographic areas, and enrolled through a virtual design. Cohort assignment in the prospective study relied on participant-reported clinical history from a screening survey and a study questionnaire. Recovered participants in ImmuneRACE Cohort 3 were defined as having two consecutive negative NP/OP PCR tests, clearance from a healthcare professional, or resolution of symptoms. Each participant in the prospective study had whole blood, serum and a nasopharyngeal or oropharyngeal swab collected by mobile phlebotomists. Prospective study participants could optionally give additional blood draws and questionnaires over an approximately two-month period. Before DNA extraction, blood samples from the prospective study were shipped at room temperature or frozen. Overall study results and their limits: The amount of clinical and demographic metadata varied by source and participant and was provided uncurated.

TCRbeta CDR3 regions were amplified from genomic DNA using the immunoSEQ Assay, a bias-controlled multiplex PCR. Regarding the original processing steps: The number of nucleated cells in each sample was estimated from the amplification of reference gene primers within the assay. To quantify the absolute abundance of each unique TCRbeta CDR3 rearrangement, sequence reads were collapsed and filtered. Productive Simpson clonality was computed per sample as the square root of Simpson's diversity index over productive rearrangements. Sourced from immuneACCESS, this table was stored by TCRdb with only in-frame sequences that have V and J called. A share of the clones is absent; for the studies checked, an unresolved V gene accounts for under half, and the remainder has no known explanation. V and J calls and clone size are as listed in that table; D and trimming were resolved from the DNA. Present in this sample are about 480,000 clones, approximately 86% of which were seen just once. Just over 8% of the sample rests with the top ten.

The germline V gene gives CDR1 as MGHRA and CDR2 as YSYEKL. The CDR3, from cysteine to phenylalanine, totals 13 residues. Only CDR3 DNA is held: 39 bases, read in frame from base 1. V sheds 0 bases and J sheds 7 bases, leaving 10 bases between their ends. As regards this clone: It lacks a known antigen. Per-nucleotide qualities are absent, and no much larger clonotype sits a single base away.

The sequenced material came from PBMCs or T cells enriched from blood (not recorded which). This sequence originates from a woman aged 60 to 75 who had recovered from COVID-19. This receptor chain uses TRBV4-1 and TRBJ2-7; the D segment cannot be called with confidence. The DNA is as follows: TGCGCCAGCAGCCAAGATATACTTTCGGAGCAGTACTTC. It translates as CASSQDILSEQYF.